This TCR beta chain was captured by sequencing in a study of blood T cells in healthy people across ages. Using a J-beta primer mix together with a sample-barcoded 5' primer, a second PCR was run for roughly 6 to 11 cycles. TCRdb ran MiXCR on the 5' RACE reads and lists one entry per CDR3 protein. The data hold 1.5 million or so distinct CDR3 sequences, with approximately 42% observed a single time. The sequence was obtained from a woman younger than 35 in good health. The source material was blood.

The CDR3 nucleotides read TGTGCCACCAGTGTGAATGGGGCCGGCACAGATACGCAGTATTTT. This sequence encodes CATSVNGAGTDTQYF. The chain combines TRBV24-1 with TRBJ2-3, with a weak D call TRBD1 (5 bases). Between the trimmed V and J ends, which lost 5 bases and 1 base, there was a span of 12 bases. The germline V gene has CDR1 KGHDR and CDR2 SFDVKD. The CDR3 runs 15 residues.